One and the same sample provided the 28 T cell receptor beta chains below, sequenced in a study of vaccination and CD4 T cells after COVID-19. Treatment denoted: roughly ten-day PBMC culture with coronavirus spike peptide pools or control peptides (ViraFEST assay). No antigen has been assigned to these receptors. The Oncomine TCR Beta short-read assay was applied to DNA of cultured CD4+ T cells. TCRdb re-analysed the PCR reads in MiXCR, keeping a single row per CDR3 protein. The sample lists about 20,000 distinct CDR3 sequences, roughly half seen once, with 8% to 10% in the top ten. The specimen sequenced was CD4+ T cells from blood, cultured in vitro. These receptors all come from a human donor who had recovered from COVID-19.

This clonotype was seen a single time. The J gene is TRBJ2-2, the V gene TRBV11-2, with D tentatively TRBD2 (5 bases). Germline V gene data show CDR1 as SGHAT and CDR2 as FQNNGV. Trimming took 3 bases from V and 4 from J, leaving 9 bases between them. The CDR3 consists of 14 residues. The CDR3 DNA sequence: TGTGCCAGCAGCTTTTCCGGGGTCACCGGGGAGCTGTTTTTT. Translation gives CASSFSGVTGELFF.

V gene TRBV6-5 combines with J gene TRBJ1-6; possible D gene TRBD1, 5 bases. V was clipped by 0 bases and J by 8 bases, with 11 bases between them. The CDR3 totals 15 residues. The germline V gene encodes CDR1 MNHEY and CDR2 SVGAGI. CDR3 DNA sequence: TGTGCCAGCAGTTACTCCGCGACAGTGGATTCACCCCTCCACTTT. This encodes CASSYSATVDSPLHF.

The sample holds one count of this clonotype. The chain has TRBV21-1 and TRBJ1-3. TRBV21-1 represents a pseudogene. The CDR3 covers 16 residues. In nucleotides, the CDR3 is TGTGCCAGCAGCAAAGCGCAAAGGGGCTCTGGAAACACCATATATTTT. Protein: CASSKAQRGSGNTIYF.

The sample holds one count of this clonotype. The CDR3 nucleotides read TGTGCCAGCAGTTTACCCGGGGGGAATGAGCAGTTCTTC. Protein: CASSLPGGNEQFF. The V gene is TRBV28, the J gene TRBJ2-1; 7 positions agree with TRBD2. The germline V gene encodes CDR1 MDHEN and CDR2 SYDVKM. The CDR3 is 13 residues long. Trimming cost V 2 bases and J 7 bases; bases outside gene matches: 2. Based on the CDR3 plus reference TRBV28 and TRBJ2-1, the full variable domain is DVKVTQSSRYLVKRTGEKVFLECVQDMDHENMFWYRQDPGLGLRLIYFSYDVKMKEKGDIPEGYSVSREKKERFSLILESASTNQTSMYLCASSLPGGNEQFFGPGTRLTVL.

The chain uses TRBV6-1 and TRBJ1-5; D ambiguous. V was trimmed by 6 bases and J by 0 bases, leaving 12 bases between them. The CDR3 has 15 amino acids. Germline lookup yields CDR1 MNHNS and CDR2 SASEGT. The CDR3, as DNA: TGTGCCAGCAGACTCCGAGGGAATAGCAATCAGCCCCAGCATTTT. This translates into CASRLRGNSNQPQHF.

The gene calls are TRBV4-3 and TRBJ2-2; D gene ambiguous. Germline lookup yields CDR1 LGHNA and CDR2 YSLEER. There are 15 residues in the CDR3. V was clipped by 3 bases and J by 4 bases, with 12 bases between them. CDR3 in amino acids: CASSHSDGFTGELFF. The CDR3 DNA follows: TGCGCCAGCAGCCACTCGGATGGATTCACCGGGGAGCTGTTTTTT.

The chain couples TRBV19 to TRBJ1-1, with 7 bases identical to TRBD1. The CDR3 has 14 residues. Germline V CDR1 and CDR2: LNHDA, SQIVND (reference sequence). Trimming removed 6 bases from V and 1 base from J; junction bases left unmatched: 5. CDR3 nucleotide sequence: TGTGCCAGTAGATACCGGGACAGGAACACTGAAGCTTTCTTT. It translates to CASRYRDRNTEAFF.

There are a few counts of this clonotype. CDR3 nucleotides: TGTGCCAGTAGTTTCTCCCGGGACAGCTCCTACTACACCTTC. It yields the protein CASSFSRDSSYYTF. This rearrangement joins TRBV19 to TRBJ1-2; 7 positions match TRBD1. The junction had 13 bases not matched to a gene; V was cut back by 5 bases and J by 10 bases. Per the germline V gene, CDR1 is LNHDA and CDR2 is SQIVND (reference sequence). CDR3 length equals 14 residues. Based on the CDR3 plus reference TRBV19 and TRBJ1-2, the full variable domain is DGGITQSPKYLFRKEGQNVTLSCEQNLNHDAMYWYRQDPGQGLRLIYYSQIVNDFQKGDIAEGYSVSREKKESFPLTVTSAQKNPTAFYLCASSFSRDSSYYTFGSGTRLTVV.

This clonotype was seen once. V gene TRBV28 combines with J gene TRBJ1-5; 8 bases are a match to TRBD1. The CDR3 is made up of 17 amino acids. Trimming took 1 base from V and 0 from J; bases not matched to a gene: 5. Germline-derived CDR1 and CDR2 are MDHEN and SYDVKM. The CDR3 reads CASSLFRGPYSNQPQHF. DNA of the CDR3: TGTGCCAGCAGTTTATTCAGGGGGCCCTATAGCAATCAGCCCCAGCATTTT.

In this sample, this clonotype turned up a few times. The chain joins TRBV27 to TRBJ1-6; tentatively, D is TRBD1 (5 bases). The CDR3 sequence is 14 residues long. Per germline, CDR1 MNHEY and CDR2 SMNVEV (reference sequence). Trimming shortened V by 8 bases and J by 2 bases, and 10 bases separated the two germline ends. CDR3 bases: TGTGCCAGCGCAGGGAGCCCCTATAATTCACCCCTCCACTTT. Amino acid sequence: CASAGSPYNSPLHF.

This clonotype turned up a few times. V and J are TRBV24-1 and TRBJ2-3, with 7 bases lining up with TRBD1. After removal of 1 base from V and 4 bases from J, the junction contained 4 bases not matched to a gene. This CDR3 region has 15 residues. Germline V CDR1 and CDR2: KGHDR, SFDVKD. CDR3: CATSDFGQGADTQYF. In DNA form, the CDR3 reads TGTGCCACCAGTGATTTCGGGCAGGGGGCAGATACGCAGTATTTT.

The rearrangement links TRBV10-3 to TRBJ2-1; the match to TRBD2 covers 8 bases. Germline trimming cut 4 bases from V and 3 bases from J; bases unmatched to any gene: 5. The germline CDR1 and CDR2 sequences are ENHRY and SYGVKD. The CDR3 runs to 15 residues. CDR3 in DNA: TGTGCCATCAGTGGAGGCAGCGGGGGCTACAATGAGCAGTTCTTC. Amino acid sequence: CAISGGSGGYNEQFF.

This clonotype showed up just a few times. V usage is TRBV6-2 or TRBV6-3 and J usage is TRBJ2-5, with D hard to call. Per the germline V gene, CDR1 is MNHEY and CDR2 is SVGEGT. The CDR3 runs to 14 residues. Deletions cut 3 bases from V and 3 bases from J, with 11 bases between. As DNA, the CDR3 is TGTGCCAGCAGTTATCGACGTACAGAAGAGACCCAGTACTTC. Its translation: CASSYRRTEETQYF.

This chain connects TRBV20-1 to TRBJ2-1, with 8 nucleotides matching TRBD2. J was trimmed by 0 bases and V by 4 bases; bases with no gene match: 5. The germline CDR1 and CDR2 sequences are DFQATT and SNEGSKA (reference sequence). This CDR3 is 15 amino acids long. The CDR3 DNA follows: TGCAGTGCTACCACCGGGACTAGCTCCTACAATGAGCAGTTCTTC. It translates to CSATTGTSSYNEQFF.

This clonotype appeared a few times. The gene calls are TRBV11-3 and TRBJ1-2, with unresolved D. Trimming stripped 2 bases from V and 2 bases from J, with 9 bases between. This CDR3 has 14 amino acids. Germline CDR1 is SGHNT and CDR2 is YENEEA. The CDR3 region is CASSLSAANYGYTF. The CDR3 DNA follows: TGTGCCAGCAGCTTATCGGCAGCCAACTATGGCTACACCTTC.

The J gene is TRBJ2-1, the V gene TRBV4-2, with 7 bases identical to TRBD2. The CDR3 runs to 13 residues. The germline gives CDR1 LGHNA, CDR2 YNFKEQ. After removal of 1 base from V and 11 bases from J, the junction contained 5 bases not matched to a gene. As DNA, the CDR3 is TGTGCCAGCAGCCAAGGCGGGAGAGCAAAGCAGTTCTTC. It codes for CASSQGGRAKQFF.

This clonotype has more than one count but fewer than ten. This chain uses TRBV7-9 with TRBJ1-4, with 7 bases fitting TRBD1. Trimming cost V 6 bases and J 7 bases; bases outside gene matches: 11. The V gene's germline CDR1 is SEHNR and CDR2 FQNEAQ (reference sequence). This CDR3 contains 15 residues. The CDR3 sequence: CASSNKGAGGEKLFF. The CDR3 region has the DNA TGTGCCAGCAGTAATAAAGGGGCAGGGGGTGAAAAACTGTTTTTT.

The V and J genes are TRBV7-9 and TRBJ2-7; 8 bases agree with TRBD2. Germline-derived CDR1 and CDR2 are SEHNR and FQNEAQ (reference sequence). This CDR3 is built from 14 residues. V gave up 5 bases and J gave up 6 bases; unmatched junction bases: 9. The CDR3 DNA reads TGTGCCAGCAGCATGACAGCGGGAGTGGGCGAGCAGTACTTC. This translates into CASSMTAGVGEQYF.

The J gene is TRBJ1-1, the V gene TRBV5-1; no clear D. The length of the CDR3 is 16 residues. CDR1 is SGHRS, CDR2 YFSETQ, per germline. V was pared by 1 base and J by 1 base, with 14 bases between. DNA for the CDR3: TGCGCCAGCAGCTTGAGTGGTGTCAGATCGAACACTGAAGCTTTCTTT. It codes for CASSLSGVRSNTEAFF.

This clonotype was observed a single time. CDR3 in amino acids: CASRTGASYEQYF. In DNA form, the CDR3 reads TGTGCCAGCAGGACGGGGGCTTCCTACGAGCAGTACTTC. The chain combines TRBV2 with TRBJ2-7; either TRBD1 or TRBD2 may supply D (6 bases each). CDR1 and CDR2 from the germline V gene are SNHLY and FYNNEI. Trimming removed 6 bases at V and 1 base at J, with 10 bases between. This CDR3 comprises 13 residues.

The chain couples TRBV6-1 to TRBJ2-7; 10 bases match TRBD2. CDR3 length equals 15 residues. The V segment lost 2 bases and the J segment 3 bases; nucleotides outside the gene matches: 4. Germline V lookup: CDR1 MNHNS, CDR2 SASEGT. As DNA, the CDR3 is TGTGCCAGCAGTGAAAGTAGCGGGAGGTTCTACGAGCAGTACTTC. Residues: CASSESSGRFYEQYF.

The chain joins TRBV11-2 to TRBJ2-2; D is uncertain. The V end was cut by 5 bases, the J end by 4 bases, with 11 bases between. The CDR3 spans 14 residues. The germline V gene encodes CDR1 SGHAT and CDR2 FQNNGV. The CDR3 reads CASSPAFFTGELFF. The DNA of the CDR3 is TGTGCCAGCAGCCCCGCCTTTTTCACCGGGGAGCTGTTTTTT.

The gene calls are TRBV28 and TRBJ1-6; TRBD1 aligns across 8 bases. Germline V gene sequence: CDR1 MDHEN, CDR2 SYDVKM. After removal of 2 bases from V and 3 bases from J, the junction contained 9 bases not matched to a gene. The CDR3 is 18 residues long. In nucleotides, the CDR3 is TGTGCCAGCAGTTTACCGACCCAGGGGACAGGCTATAATTCACCCCTCCACTTT. Its translation: CASSLPTQGTGYNSPLHF.

This chain uses TRBV10-1 with TRBJ2-2, with 9 bases aligning to TRBD1. This CDR3 region has 14 residues. V trimming: 6 bases; J trimming: 4 bases; junction bases outside the gene matches: 3. From germline, CDR1 is WNHNN and CDR2 SYGVQD (reference sequence). The CDR3 loop is CASRQGASTGELFF. The CDR3 nucleotides read TGCGCCAGCAGACAGGGGGCGAGCACCGGGGAGCTGTTTTTT.

The chain has TRBV9 and TRBJ2-7; D is unclear. Germline V gives CDR1 SGDLS, CDR2 YYNGEE. With 0 bases removed from V and 3 bases from J, the gap between germline ends came to 4 bases. The CDR3 spans 12 residues. CDR3 DNA sequence: TGTGCCAGCAGCGTAGTGGACTACGAGCAGTACTTC. Its translation is CASSVVDYEQYF. The full variable domain, with the rest looked up from reference TRBV9 and TRBJ2-7, is DSGVTQTPKHLITATGQRVTLRCSPRSGDLSVYWYQQSLDQGLQFLIQYYNGEERAKGNILERFSAQQFPDLHSELNLSSLELGDSALYFCASSVVDYEQYFGPGTRLTVT.

The chain uses TRBV23-1 and TRBJ2-7; 11 positions match TRBD2. TRBV23-1 is filed as an ORF, its function uncertain. Unmatched junction bases numbered 4, after V lost 6 bases and J lost 0 bases. The CDR3 sequence is 15 residues long. CDR3 residues: CASSRLAGSSYEQYF. In DNA, the CDR3 is TGCGCCAGCAGCCGACTAGCGGGGAGCTCCTACGAGCAGTACTTC.

V is TRBV7-9 and J is TRBJ1-6; the D gene is possibly TRBD1 (5 bases). The CDR3 consists of 15 residues. CDR1 and CDR2 from the germline V gene are SEHNR and FQNEAQ (reference sequence). The V and J ends lost 6 bases and 5 bases respectively, with 14 bases between them. The CDR3 DNA reads TGTGCCAGCAGGGCCAACCAGGGAGATAATTCACCCCTCCACTTT. Amino acids: CASRANQGDNSPLHF.

This CDR3 is CSEHQQGYTEAFF. DNA for the CDR3: TGCAGTGAGCACCAACAGGGTTACACTGAAGCTTTCTTT. The rearrangement uses TRBV20-1 and TRBJ1-1, with D maybe TRBD1 (6 bases). V was trimmed by 7 bases and J by 3 bases, leaving 15 bases between them. CDR1 and CDR2 from the germline V gene are DFQATT and SNEGSKA (reference sequence). The CDR3 loop spans 13 amino acids.